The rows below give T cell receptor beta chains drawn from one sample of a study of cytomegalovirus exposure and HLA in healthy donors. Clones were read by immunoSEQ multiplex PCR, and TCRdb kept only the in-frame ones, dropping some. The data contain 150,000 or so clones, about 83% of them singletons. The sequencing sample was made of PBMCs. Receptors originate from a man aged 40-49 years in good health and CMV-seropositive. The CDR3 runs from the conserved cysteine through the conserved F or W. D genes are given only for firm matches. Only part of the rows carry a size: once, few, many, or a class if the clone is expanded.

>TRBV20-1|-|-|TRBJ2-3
TGCAGTGCTCGCTACACAGATACGCAGTATTTT
CSARYTDTQYF
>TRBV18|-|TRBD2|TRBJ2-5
TGTGCCAGCTCACCAATGGCTAGCGGGACCCAAGAGACCCAGTACTTC
CASSPMASGTQETQYF
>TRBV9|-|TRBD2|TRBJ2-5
TGTGCCAGCAGCGCCTTTAGCGGGAGAATAGGGGAGACCCAGTACTTC
CASSAFSGRIGETQYF
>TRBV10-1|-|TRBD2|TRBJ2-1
TGCGCCAGCAGTGACGGCGGGAGTAAAAATGAGCAGTTCTTC
CASSDGGSKNEQFF
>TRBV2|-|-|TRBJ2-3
TGTGCCAGTAACCAGGGGGGAGATACGCAGTATTTT
CASNQGGDTQYF
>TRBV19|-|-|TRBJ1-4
TGTGCCAGTAGTGGACAGAAAGGAGGAAAACTGTTTTTT
CASSGQKGGKLFF
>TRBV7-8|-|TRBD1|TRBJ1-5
TGTGCCAGCAGCAAGACAGGGGTTGGGCAGCCCCAGCATTTT
CASSKTGVGQPQHF
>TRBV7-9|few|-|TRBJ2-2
TGTGCCAGCAGCTTGACAACGAACACCGGGGAGCTGTTTTTT
CASSLTTNTGELFF
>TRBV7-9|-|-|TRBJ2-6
TGTGCCAGCAGCTTATATGTTGCGGGGGCCAACGTCCTGACTTTC
CASSLYVAGANVLTF
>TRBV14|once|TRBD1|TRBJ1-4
TGTGCCAGCAGTCAGAGAGGGGGCGTCGAAAAACTGTTTTTT
CASSQRGGVEKLFF
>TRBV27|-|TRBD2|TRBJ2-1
TGTGCCAGCAGTGATCTACTAGCGGGAGGTATGAATGAGCAGTTCTTC
CASSDLLAGGMNEQFF
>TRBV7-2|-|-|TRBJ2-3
TGTGCCAGCAGCCCTCGAGTCATCACAGATACGCAGTATTTT
CASSPRVITDTQYF
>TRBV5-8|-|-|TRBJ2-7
TGTGCCAGCAGTCGGGACTCCTCTCTCTCCTACGAGCAGTACTTC
CASSRDSSLSYEQYF
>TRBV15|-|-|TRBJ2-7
TGTGCCACCAGCAGAGATTTGGGAGTTGTGGGCGAGCAGTACTTC
CATSRDLGVVGEQYF
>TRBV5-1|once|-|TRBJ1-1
TGCGCCAGCAGCTTGGCCGCCTCGGGCACTGAAGCTTTCTTT
CASSLAASGTEAFF
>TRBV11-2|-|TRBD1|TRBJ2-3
TGTGCCAGCAGCCCACAGGGGACGAATACAGATACGCAGTATTTT
CASSPQGTNTDTQYF
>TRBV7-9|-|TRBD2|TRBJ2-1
TGTGCCCTCGGGGAGACCGGGACTAGCGGGAGTTTCGATGAGCAGTTCTTC
CALGETGTSGSFDEQFF
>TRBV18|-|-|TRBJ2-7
TGTGCCAGCTCACCACCGTTCGGGGGTAGTGGCGAGCAGTACTTC
CASSPPFGGSGEQYF
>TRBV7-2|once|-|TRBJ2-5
TGTGCCAGCAGAGGTCCAGGGTGGCAAGAGACCCAGTACTTC
CASRGPGWQETQYF
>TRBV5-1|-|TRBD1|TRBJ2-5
TGCGCCAGCAGCACAGGGGGCTTTGGGGAGACCCAGTACTTC
CASSTGGFGETQYF
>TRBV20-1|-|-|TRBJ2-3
TGCAGTGCCCCTAGGGGGGATACGCAGTATTTT
CSAPRGDTQYF
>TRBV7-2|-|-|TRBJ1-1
TGTGCCAGCAGCTTAGCGCGACAGATGAACACTGAAGCTTTCTTT
CASSLARQMNTEAFF
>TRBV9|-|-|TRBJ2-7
TGTGCCAGCAGCGTATACCCCGCGACAGTCGAGCAGTACTTC
CASSVYPATVEQYF
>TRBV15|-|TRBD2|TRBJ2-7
TGTGCCACCAGCCCAGGGGTAGCGGGAGAGGGGTACGAGCAGTACTTC
CATSPGVAGEGYEQYF
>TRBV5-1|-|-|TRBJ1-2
TGCGCCAGCAGATGGGCCTTTCGTTCCGAGAATGGCTACACCTTC
CASRWAFRSENGYTF
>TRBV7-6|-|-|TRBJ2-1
TGTGCCAGCAGCTTATATGTGTCTAGCGCGAGCTCCTACAATGAGCAGTTCTTC
CASSLYVSSASSYNEQFF
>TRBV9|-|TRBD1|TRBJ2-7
TGTGCCAGCAGCGTAGGAGGGACAGACTACGAGCAGTACTTC
CASSVGGTDYEQYF
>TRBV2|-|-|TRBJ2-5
TGTGCCAGCAGAACAGGGCAGCAAGAGACCCAGTACTTC
CASRTGQQETQYF
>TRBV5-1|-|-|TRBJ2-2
TGCGCCAGCAGCTTGGCCGGGGGAGACGGCCCCACCGGGGAGCTGTTTTTT
CASSLAGGDGPTGELFF
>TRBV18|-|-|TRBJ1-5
TGTGCCAGCTCTCCCGGGGGGGGCCTCAATCAGCCCCAGCATTTT
CASSPGGGLNQPQHF
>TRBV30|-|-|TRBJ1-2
TGTGCCTGGAGTCCTTGGACAGACTTCTATGGCTACACCTTC
CAWSPWTDFYGYTF
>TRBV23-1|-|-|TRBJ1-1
TGCGCCAGCAGTCCGACAGGAATGAACACTGAAGCTTTCTTT
CASSPTGMNTEAFF
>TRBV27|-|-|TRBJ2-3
TGTGCCAGCCGTCGAGGGCAAGATACGCAGTATTTT
CASRRGQDTQYF
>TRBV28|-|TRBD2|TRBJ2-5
TGTGCCAGTGCGGGAGGTAAAGAGACCCAGTACTTC
CASAGGKETQYF
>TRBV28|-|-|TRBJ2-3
TGTGCCAGCAGTTTACAATCTGGACAGATCACAGATACGCAGTATTTT
CASSLQSGQITDTQYF
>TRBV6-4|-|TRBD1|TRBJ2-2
TGTGCCAGCAGTGACTCGGACAGGGGAACCGGGGAGCTGTTTTTT
CASSDSDRGTGELFF
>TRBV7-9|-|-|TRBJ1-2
TGTGCCAGCAGCTTAAGGAGGGATCGAGACTATGGCTACACCTTC
CASSLRRDRDYGYTF
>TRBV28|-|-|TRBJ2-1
TGTGCCAGCAGTCCAGGGTCCTACAATGAGCAGTTCTTC
CASSPGSYNEQFF
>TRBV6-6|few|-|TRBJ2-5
TGTGCCACAGGCTCCGGGGCCCAGTACTTC
CATGSGAQYF
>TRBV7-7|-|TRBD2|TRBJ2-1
TGTGCCAGCAGCTTGGAAAGCGGGAGGGCTGCCTACAATGAGCAGTTCTTC
CASSLESGRAAYNEQFF
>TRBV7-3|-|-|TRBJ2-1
TGTGCCAGCAGCTGGGGAGGAGAGCAGTTCTTC
CASSWGGEQFF
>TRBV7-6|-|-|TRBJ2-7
TGTGCCAGCAGCTTAGAGCGGTCCTACGAGCAGTACTTC
CASSLERSYEQYF
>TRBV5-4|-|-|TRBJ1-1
TGTGCCAGCAGCTTGTACAGGGTTGGTGAAGCTTTCTTT
CASSLYRVGEAFF
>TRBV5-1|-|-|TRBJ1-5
TGCGCCAGCAGCTTGACAGGGAATCAGCCCCAGCATTTT
CASSLTGNQPQHF
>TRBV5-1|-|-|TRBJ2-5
TGCGCCAGCAGCTTGGTGGCCGGGACAAAAGAGACCCAGTACTTC
CASSLVAGTKETQYF